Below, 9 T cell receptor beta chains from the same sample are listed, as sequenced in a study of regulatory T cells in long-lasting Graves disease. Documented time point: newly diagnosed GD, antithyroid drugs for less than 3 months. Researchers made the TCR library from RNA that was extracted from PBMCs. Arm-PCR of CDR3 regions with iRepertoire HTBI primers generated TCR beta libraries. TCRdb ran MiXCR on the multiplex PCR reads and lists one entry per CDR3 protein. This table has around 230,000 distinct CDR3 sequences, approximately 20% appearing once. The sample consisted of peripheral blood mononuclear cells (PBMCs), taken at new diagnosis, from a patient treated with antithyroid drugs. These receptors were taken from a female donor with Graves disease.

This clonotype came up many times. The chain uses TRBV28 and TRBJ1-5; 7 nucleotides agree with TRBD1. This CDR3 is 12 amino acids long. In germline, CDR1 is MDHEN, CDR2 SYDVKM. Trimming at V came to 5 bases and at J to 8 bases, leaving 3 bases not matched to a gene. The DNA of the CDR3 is TGTGCCAGCAGTACCAGGGGGGAGCCCCAGCATTTT. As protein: CASSTRGEPQHF.

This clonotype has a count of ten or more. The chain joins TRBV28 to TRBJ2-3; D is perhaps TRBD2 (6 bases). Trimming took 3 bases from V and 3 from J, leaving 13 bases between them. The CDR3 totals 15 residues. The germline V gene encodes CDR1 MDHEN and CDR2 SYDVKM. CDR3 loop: CASSLASGVTDTQYF. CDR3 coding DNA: TGTGCCAGCAGTTTGGCTTCGGGAGTTACAGATACGCAGTATTTT.

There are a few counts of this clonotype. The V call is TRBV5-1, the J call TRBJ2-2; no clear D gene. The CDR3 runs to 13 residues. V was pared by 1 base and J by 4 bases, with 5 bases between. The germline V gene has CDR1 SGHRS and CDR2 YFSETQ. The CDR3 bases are TGCGCCAGCAGCTTGACCCTCACCGGGGAGCTGTTTTTT. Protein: CASSLTLTGELFF.

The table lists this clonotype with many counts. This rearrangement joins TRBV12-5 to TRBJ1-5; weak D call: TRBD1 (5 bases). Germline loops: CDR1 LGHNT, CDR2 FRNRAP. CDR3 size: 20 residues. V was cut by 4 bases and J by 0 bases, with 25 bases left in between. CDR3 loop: CASGWHPGTDLEYSNQPQHF. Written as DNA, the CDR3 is TGTGCTAGTGGTTGGCACCCCGGGACCGACCTTGAATATAGCAATCAGCCCCAGCATTTT.

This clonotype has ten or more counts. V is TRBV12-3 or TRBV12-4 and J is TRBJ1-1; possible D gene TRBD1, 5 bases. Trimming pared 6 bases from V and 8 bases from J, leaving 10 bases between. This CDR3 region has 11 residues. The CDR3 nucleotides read TGTGCCAGCAGCGACTACAGGGAAGCTTTCTTT. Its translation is CASSDYREAFF.

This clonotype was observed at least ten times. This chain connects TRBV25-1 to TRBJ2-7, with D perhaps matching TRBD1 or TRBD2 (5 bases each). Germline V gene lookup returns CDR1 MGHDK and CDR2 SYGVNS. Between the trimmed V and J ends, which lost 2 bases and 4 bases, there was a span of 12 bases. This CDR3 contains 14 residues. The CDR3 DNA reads TGTGCCAGCAGTGAAGGGCTAGGGGAGTACGAGCAGTACTTC. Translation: CASSEGLGEYEQYF.

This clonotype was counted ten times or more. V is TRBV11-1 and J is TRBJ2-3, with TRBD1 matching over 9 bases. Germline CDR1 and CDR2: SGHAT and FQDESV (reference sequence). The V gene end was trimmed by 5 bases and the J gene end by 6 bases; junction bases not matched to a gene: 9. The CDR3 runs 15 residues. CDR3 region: CASSPRGTGTDTQYF. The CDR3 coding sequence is TGTGCCAGCAGCCCCCGAGGGACAGGGACCGATACGCAGTATTTT.

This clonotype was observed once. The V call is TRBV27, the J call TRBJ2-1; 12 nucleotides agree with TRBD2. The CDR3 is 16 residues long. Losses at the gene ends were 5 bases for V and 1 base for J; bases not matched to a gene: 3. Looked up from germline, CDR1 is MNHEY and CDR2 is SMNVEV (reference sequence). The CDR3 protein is CASSLGLAGSYNEQFF. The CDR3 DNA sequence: TGTGCCAGCAGTCTTGGACTAGCGGGATCCTACAATGAGCAGTTCTTC.

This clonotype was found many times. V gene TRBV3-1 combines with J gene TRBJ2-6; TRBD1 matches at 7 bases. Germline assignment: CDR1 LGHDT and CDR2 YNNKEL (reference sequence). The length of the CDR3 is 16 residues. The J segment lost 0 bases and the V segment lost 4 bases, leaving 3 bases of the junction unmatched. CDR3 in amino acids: CASSRQGPSGANVLTF. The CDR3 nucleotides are TGTGCCAGCAGCCGACAGGGTCCCTCTGGGGCCAACGTCCTGACTTTC.